This TCR beta chain is drawn from a study of CD8+ T cells in alopecia areata. Findings of the study overall: Shared TCR sequences were less clear between patients than in mice, possibly partly from HLA diversity. Lesional scalp, especially alopecia totalis/universalis, showed higher clonality than normal scalp.

Germline V gene data show CDR1 as MNHEY and CDR2 as SMNVEV (reference sequence). The germline V and J ends were trimmed by 6 bases and 6 bases, with 12 bases remaining between them. The CDR3 length is 13 residues. Documented treatment: oral pan-JAK inhibitor, 5-10 mg twice daily. CD4+ and CD8+ T cells were sorted from PBMCs. This clone has only a few counts. Its antigen is currently unknown. Extracted RNA was reverse transcribed, and the resulting cDNA served as sequencing template. This table comes from immunoSEQ multiplex PCR, and its TCRdb copy is limited to in-frame clones, with some not included. The table lists over 150,000 clones, about three fifths of them singletons.

This sequence originates from a human donor with alopecia areata. This chain uses TRBV27 with TRBJ2-1, with D maybe TRBD2 (6 bases). Sequencing used CD8+ T cells sorted from blood, obtained at week 24, from a patient treated with tofacitinib. CDR3 sequence reads: CASSPVGGNEQFF. CDR3 nucleotide sequence: TGTGCCAGCAGCCCGGTCGGGGGCAATGAGCAGTTCTTC.